One sample yielded the 4 T cell receptor beta chains listed below, sequenced in a study of cytomegalovirus exposure and HLA in healthy donors. The PCR employed 60 Vbeta primers together with 13 Jbeta primers. Some clones are missing from TCRdb's copy, which holds only in-frame ones; the method was immunoSEQ multiplex PCR. The sample shows roughly 150,000 clones, 65% to 80% of them seen only once. Sequencing input: PBMCs. The receptors were sampled from a woman in her forties in good health and CMV-seronegative.

The chain is built from TRBV6-1 and TRBJ2-1, with TRBD1 identical over 8 bases. This CDR3 has 13 residues. The germline V gene has CDR1 MNHNS and CDR2 SASEGT. Trimming cost V 7 bases and J 7 bases; bases outside gene matches: 6. The CDR3 region is CASTVQGANEQFF. The CDR3 nucleotides are TGTGCCAGCACCGTCCAGGGGGCTAATGAGCAGTTCTTC.

The chain is built from TRBV10-1 and TRBJ1-5; D is unclear. Germline V CDR1 and CDR2: WNHNN, SYGVQD (reference sequence). This CDR3 region has 14 residues. Trimming stripped 0 bases from V and 5 bases from J, with 8 bases between. CDR3: CASSESREDQPQHF. CDR3 sequence (DNA): TGCGCCAGCAGTGAGTCTAGAGAGGATCAGCCCCAGCATTTT.

This clone was seen once. J is TRBJ1-3 and V is TRBV9; 7 positions agree with TRBD1. The length of the CDR3 is 15 residues. The trim removed 0 bases at V and 0 bases at J, leaving 0 bases unmatched. CDR1 and CDR2 from the germline V gene are SGDLS and YYNGEE. In nucleotides, the CDR3 is TGTGCCAGCAGCGTAGGGACAGGCTCTGGAAACACCATATATTTT. Translating gives CASSVGTGSGNTIYF.

CDR3 in amino acids: CASSVEGTTDTQYF. CDR3 bases: TGTGCCAGCAGCGTGGAGGGGACCACAGATACGCAGTATTTT. The rearrangement links TRBV9 to TRBJ2-3, with D possibly being TRBD2 (6 bases). Germline CDR1 and CDR2: SGDLS and YYNGEE. This CDR3 comprises 14 residues. V was trimmed by 2 bases and J by 2 bases, leaving 9 bases between them. The full variable domain, rest sourced from reference TRBV9 and TRBJ2-3, is DSGVTQTPKHLITATGQRVTLRCSPRSGDLSVYWYQQSLDQGLQFLIQYYNGEERAKGNILERFSAQQFPDLHSELNLSSLELGDSALYFCASSVEGTTDTQYFGPGTRLTVL.